This TCR beta chain derives from a study of a mutant IDH1 vaccine in newly diagnosed glioma. Study-level information: Patients had received radiotherapy, temozolomide, or both previously, most receiving both.

TCRdb keeps only in-frame clones here, not all; method: immunoSEQ multiplex PCR. This table holds tens of thousands of clones, around 81% found once. CDR1 is LNHDA and CDR2 is SQIVND in the germline V gene (reference sequence). Trimming shortened V by 3 bases and J by 2 bases, and 17 bases separated the two germline ends. This CDR3 is 16 amino acids long. Noted time point: week 35, safety follow-up. The study gave 300 ug of mutant IDH1 20-mer peptide per vaccine dose, with topical imiquimod. Eight vaccine injections were given to patients in weeks 1, 3, 5, 7, 11, 15, 19 and 23. As regards this clone: The antigen remains undetermined.

The starting material was PBMCs, obtained from a glioma patient whose treatment included an IDH1 peptide vaccine. V gene TRBV19 combines with J gene TRBJ2-7; D remains ambiguous. The TCR was taken from a woman aged 40 to 50 with glioma. Some clones in this sample may be carry-over from other donors' samples. As DNA, the CDR3 is TGTGCCAGTAGTATGGGTACGGAAGCTGCCACCTACGAGCAGTACTTC. This gives the protein CASSMGTEAATYEQYF.